This T cell receptor (beta chain) is drawn from a study of blood T cell repertoires in COVID-19. Looking at the study overall: The study drew acute and convalescent COVID-19 samples from the United States, Italy and Spain. In each case, the material was cDNA or gDNA derived from T cells, B-cell-depleted T cells, or PBMCs.

The table came from immunoSEQ multiplex PCR; TCRdb's copy has only in-frame clones and leaves some out. The data show some 250,000 clones, 88% seen once. This CDR3 is 17 amino acids long. In germline, CDR1 is KGHDR, CDR2 SFDVKD. J was trimmed by 9 bases and V by 4 bases; bases with no gene match: 15. Sequencing input: peripheral blood. The chain joins TRBV24-1 to TRBJ2-1, with 9 bases aligning to TRBD1. The clonotype was recovered from a woman aged 25 to 39 with acute or convalescent COVID-19. In DNA, the CDR3 is TGTGCCACCAGTGAGAGCCACCGGGACAGGGTTCGAGGTGAGCAGTTCTTC. Protein product: CATSESHRDRVRGEQFF.